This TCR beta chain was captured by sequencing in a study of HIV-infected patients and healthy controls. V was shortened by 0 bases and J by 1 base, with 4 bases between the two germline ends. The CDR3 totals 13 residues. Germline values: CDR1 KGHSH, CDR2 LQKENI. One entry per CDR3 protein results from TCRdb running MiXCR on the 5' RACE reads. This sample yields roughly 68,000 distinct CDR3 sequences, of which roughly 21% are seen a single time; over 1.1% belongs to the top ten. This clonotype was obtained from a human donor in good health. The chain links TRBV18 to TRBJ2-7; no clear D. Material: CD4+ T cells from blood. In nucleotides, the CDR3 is TGTGCCAGCTCACCACCGTCGTCCTACGAGCAGTACTTC. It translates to CASSPPSSYEQYF.